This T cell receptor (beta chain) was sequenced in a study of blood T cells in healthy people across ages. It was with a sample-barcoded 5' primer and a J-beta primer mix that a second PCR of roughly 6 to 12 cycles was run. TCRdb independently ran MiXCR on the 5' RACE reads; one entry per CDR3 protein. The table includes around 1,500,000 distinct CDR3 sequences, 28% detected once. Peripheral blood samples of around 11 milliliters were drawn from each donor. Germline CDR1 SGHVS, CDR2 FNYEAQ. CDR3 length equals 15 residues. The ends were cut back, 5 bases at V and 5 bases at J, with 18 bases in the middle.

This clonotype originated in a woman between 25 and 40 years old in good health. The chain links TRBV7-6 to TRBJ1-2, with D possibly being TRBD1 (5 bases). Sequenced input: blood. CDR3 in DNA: TGTGCCAGCAGCCCTCCGCAGGGACTAGGGTATGGCTACACCTTC. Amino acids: CASSPPQGLGYGYTF.